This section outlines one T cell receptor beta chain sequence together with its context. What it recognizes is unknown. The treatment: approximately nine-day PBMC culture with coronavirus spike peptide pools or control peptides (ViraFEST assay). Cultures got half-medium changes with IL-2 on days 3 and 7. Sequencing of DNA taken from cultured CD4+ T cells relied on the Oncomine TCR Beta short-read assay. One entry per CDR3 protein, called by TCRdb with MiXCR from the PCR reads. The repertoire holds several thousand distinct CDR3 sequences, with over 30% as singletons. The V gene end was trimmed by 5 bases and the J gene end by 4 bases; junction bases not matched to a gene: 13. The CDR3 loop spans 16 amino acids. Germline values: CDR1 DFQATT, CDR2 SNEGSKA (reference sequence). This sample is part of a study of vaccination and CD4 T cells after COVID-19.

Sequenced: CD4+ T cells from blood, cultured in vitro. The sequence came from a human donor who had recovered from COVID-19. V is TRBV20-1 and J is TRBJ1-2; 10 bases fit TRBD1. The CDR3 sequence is CSAARTGGSGIYGYTF. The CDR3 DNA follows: TGCAGTGCTGCCAGGACAGGGGGTAGTGGAATCTATGGCTACACCTTC.